This TCR beta chain was recovered during a study of T cell responses to AZD1222 COVID-19 vaccine. TCRdb keeps only in-frame clones here, not all; method: immunoSEQ multiplex PCR. The sample yields 150,000 to 200,000 clones, 80% to 90% seen once. The sequenced sample was peripheral blood, obtained 28 days after the second dose of the MenACWY control vaccine. The sequence derives from an adult who received the MenACWY meningococcal vaccine as a control.

CDR3 coding DNA: TGTGCCTGGAGCGGACGCTTTTGGGCTAATTCACCCCTCCACTTT. Its translation is CAWSGRFWANSPLHF. The chain recombines TRBV30 with TRBJ1-6; D is ambiguous. The germline CDR1 and CDR2 sequences are GTSNPN and SVGIG (reference sequence). Trimming cost V 3 bases and J 6 bases, with 15 bases left between them. The CDR3 runs 15 residues. Together with reference TRBV30 and TRBJ1-6, the CDR3 gives the full variable domain: SQTIHQWPATLVQPVGSPLSLECTVEGTSNPNLYWYRQAAGRGLQLLFYSVGIGQISSEVPQNLSASRPQDRQFILSSKKLLLSDSGFYLCAWSGRFWANSPLHFGNGTRLTVT.